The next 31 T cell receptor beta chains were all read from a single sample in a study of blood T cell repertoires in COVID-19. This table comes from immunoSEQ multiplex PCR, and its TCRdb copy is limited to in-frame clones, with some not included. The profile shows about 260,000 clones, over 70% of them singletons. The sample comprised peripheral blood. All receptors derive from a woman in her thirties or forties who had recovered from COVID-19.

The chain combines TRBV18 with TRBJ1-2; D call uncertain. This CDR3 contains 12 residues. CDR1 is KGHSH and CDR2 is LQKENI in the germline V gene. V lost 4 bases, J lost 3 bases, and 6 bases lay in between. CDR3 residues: CASSLEDYGYTF. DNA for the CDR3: TGTGCCAGCTCACTTGAGGACTATGGCTACACCTTC.

The CDR3 here is CASSSDRGTEAFF. Written as DNA, the CDR3 is TGTGCCAGCAGCTCCGACAGGGGTACTGAAGCTTTCTTT. The rearrangement uses TRBV5-5 and TRBJ1-1, with 8 nucleotides matching TRBD1. The CDR3 runs to 13 residues. J gave up 5 bases and V 3 bases, and 3 bases lay outside the gene matches. Germline V gives CDR1 SGHKS, CDR2 YYEKEE (reference sequence).

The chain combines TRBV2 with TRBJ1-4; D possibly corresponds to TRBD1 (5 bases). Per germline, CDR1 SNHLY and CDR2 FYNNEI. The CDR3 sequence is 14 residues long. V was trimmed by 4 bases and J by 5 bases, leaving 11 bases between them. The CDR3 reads CASSVEGSNEKLFF. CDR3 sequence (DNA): TGTGCCAGCAGTGTGGAGGGGTCCAATGAAAAACTGTTTTTT.

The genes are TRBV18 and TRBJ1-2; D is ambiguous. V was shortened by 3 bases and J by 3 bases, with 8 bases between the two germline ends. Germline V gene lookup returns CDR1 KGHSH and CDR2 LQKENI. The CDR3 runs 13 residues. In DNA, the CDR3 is TGTGCCAGCTCACCGCGGAACGACTATGGCTACACCTTC. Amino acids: CASSPRNDYGYTF.

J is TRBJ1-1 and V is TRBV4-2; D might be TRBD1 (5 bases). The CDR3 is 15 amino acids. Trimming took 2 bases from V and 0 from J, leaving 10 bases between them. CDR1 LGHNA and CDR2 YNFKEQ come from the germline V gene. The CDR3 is CASSQRQGLNTEAFF. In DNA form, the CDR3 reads TGTGCCAGCAGCCAACGCCAGGGCCTGAACACTGAAGCTTTCTTT.

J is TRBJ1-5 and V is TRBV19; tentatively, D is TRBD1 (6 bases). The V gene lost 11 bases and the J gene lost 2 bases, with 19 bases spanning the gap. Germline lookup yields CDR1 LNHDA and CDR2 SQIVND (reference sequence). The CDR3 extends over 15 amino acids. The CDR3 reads CAGGETGRGNQPQHF. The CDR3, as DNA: TGTGCCGGGGGGGAAACAGGGCGCGGCAATCAGCCCCAGCATTTT.

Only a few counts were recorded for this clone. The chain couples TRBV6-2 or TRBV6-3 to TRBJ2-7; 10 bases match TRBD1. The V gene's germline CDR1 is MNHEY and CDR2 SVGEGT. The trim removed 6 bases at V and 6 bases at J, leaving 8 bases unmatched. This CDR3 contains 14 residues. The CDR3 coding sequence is TGTGCCAGCAGATACCGGGACAGGGGCCGCGAGCAGTACTTC. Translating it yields CASRYRDRGREQYF.

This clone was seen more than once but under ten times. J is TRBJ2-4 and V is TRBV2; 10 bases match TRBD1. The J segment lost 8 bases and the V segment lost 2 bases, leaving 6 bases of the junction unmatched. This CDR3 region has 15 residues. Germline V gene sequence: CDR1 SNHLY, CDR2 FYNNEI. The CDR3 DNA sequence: TGTGCCAGCAGTGAAAAGACAGGGGGCGAGGACATTCAGTACTTC. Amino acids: CASSEKTGGEDIQYF.

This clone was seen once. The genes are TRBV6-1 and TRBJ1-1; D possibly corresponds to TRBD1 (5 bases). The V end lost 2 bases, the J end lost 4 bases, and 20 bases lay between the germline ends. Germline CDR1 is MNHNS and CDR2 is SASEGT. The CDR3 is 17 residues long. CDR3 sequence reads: CASSEKGGAGPRTEAFF. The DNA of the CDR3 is TGTGCCAGCAGTGAAAAGGGTGGGGCAGGGCCTCGCACTGAAGCTTTCTTT.

Here the CDR3 DNA reads TGTGCCGTTAAAGGACAGGGCTCAGCCAAAAACATTCAGTACTTC. It is translated as CAVKGQGSAKNIQYF. The chain links TRBV27 to TRBJ2-4; 8 bases are shared with TRBD1. V gave up 11 bases and J gave up 0 bases; unmatched junction bases: 9. CDR1 and CDR2 (germline): MNHEY, SMNVEV (reference sequence). This CDR3 region has 15 residues.

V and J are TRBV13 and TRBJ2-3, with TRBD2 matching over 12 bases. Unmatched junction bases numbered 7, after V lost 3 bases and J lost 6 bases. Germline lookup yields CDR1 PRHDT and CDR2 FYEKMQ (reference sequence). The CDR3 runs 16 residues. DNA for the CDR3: TGTGCCAGCAGCTTTAGACTAGCGGGGGCCCTCGATACGCAGTATTTT. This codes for CASSFRLAGALDTQYF.

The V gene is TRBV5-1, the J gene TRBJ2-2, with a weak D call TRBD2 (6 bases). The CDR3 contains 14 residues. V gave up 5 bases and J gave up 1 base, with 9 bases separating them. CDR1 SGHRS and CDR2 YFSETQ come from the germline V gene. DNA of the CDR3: TGCGCCAGCAGAGTGGGGGGGAACACCGGGGAGCTGTTTTTT. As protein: CASRVGGNTGELFF.

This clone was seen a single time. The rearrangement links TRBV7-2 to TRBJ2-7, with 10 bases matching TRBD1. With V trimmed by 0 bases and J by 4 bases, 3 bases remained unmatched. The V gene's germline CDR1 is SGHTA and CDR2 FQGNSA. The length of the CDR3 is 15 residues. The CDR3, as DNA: TGTGCCAGCAGCTTAGCCCCGGGACAGGGGTACGAGCAGTACTTC. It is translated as CASSLAPGQGYEQYF.

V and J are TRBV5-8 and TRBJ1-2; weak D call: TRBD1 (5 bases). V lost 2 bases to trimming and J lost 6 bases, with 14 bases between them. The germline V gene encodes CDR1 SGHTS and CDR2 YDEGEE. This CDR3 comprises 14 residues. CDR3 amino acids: CASSLLREDHGYTF. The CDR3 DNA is TGTGCCAGCAGCTTACTCAGGGAGGACCATGGCTACACCTTC.

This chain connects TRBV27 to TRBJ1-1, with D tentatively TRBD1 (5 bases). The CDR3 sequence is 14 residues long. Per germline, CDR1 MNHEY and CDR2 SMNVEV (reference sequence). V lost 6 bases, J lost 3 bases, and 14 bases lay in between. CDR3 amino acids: CASSPRGWDTEAFF. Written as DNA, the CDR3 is TGTGCCAGCAGCCCACGGGGGTGGGACACTGAAGCTTTCTTT.

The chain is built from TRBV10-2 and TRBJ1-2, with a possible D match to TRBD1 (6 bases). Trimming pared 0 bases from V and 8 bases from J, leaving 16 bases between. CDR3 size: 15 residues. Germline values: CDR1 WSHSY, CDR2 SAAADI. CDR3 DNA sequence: TGCGCCAGCAGTGAGTCACCGGACAGTGCCATGGGCTACACCTTC. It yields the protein CASSESPDSAMGYTF.

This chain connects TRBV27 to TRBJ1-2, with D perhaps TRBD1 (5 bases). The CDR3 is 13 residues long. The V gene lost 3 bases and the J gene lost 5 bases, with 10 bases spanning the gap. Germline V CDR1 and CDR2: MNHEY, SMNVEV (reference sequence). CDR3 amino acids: CASSFAGFYGYTF. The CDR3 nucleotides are TGTGCCAGCAGTTTCGCAGGGTTTTATGGCTACACCTTC.

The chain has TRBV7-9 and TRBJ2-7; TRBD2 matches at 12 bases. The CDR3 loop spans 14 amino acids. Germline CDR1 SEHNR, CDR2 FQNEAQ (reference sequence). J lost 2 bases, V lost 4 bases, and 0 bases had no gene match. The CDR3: CASSSSGGAYEQYF. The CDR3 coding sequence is TGTGCCAGCAGCTCTAGCGGGGGGGCCTACGAGCAGTACTTC.

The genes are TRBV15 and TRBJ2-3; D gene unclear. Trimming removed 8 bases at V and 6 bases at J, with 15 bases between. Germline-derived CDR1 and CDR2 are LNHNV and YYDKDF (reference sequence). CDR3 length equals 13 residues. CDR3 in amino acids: CATQMGPEDTQYF. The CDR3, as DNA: TGTGCCACCCAGATGGGCCCAGAGGATACGCAGTATTTT. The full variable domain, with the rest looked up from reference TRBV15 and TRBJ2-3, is DAMVIQNPRYQVTQFGKPVTLSCSQTLNHNVMYWYQQKSSQAPKLLFHYYDKDFNNEADTPDNFQSRRPNTSFCFLDIRSPGLGDTAMYLCATQMGPEDTQYFGPGTRLTVL.

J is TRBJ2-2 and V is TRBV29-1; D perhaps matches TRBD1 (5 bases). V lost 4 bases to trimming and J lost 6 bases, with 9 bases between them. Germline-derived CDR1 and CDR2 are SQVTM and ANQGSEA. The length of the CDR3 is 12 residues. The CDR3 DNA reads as TGCAGCGTTGTAGTAGGGGCCGGGGAGCTGTTTTTT. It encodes CSVVVGAGELFF.

Here the CDR3 reads CASSPPRRQGEETQYF. CDR3 nucleotide sequence: TGTGCCAGCTCACCACCGAGGAGACAGGGGGAAGAGACCCAGTACTTC. The chain recombines TRBV18 with TRBJ2-5; 9 positions agree with TRBD1. The germline gives CDR1 KGHSH, CDR2 LQKENI. With 0 bases clipped from V and 3 bases from J, the junction kept 5 bases outside the gene matches. The CDR3 has 16 amino acids.

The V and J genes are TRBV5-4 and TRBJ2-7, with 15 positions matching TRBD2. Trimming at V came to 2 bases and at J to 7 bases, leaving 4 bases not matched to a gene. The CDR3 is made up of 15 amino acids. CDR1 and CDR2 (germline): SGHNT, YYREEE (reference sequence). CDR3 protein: CASSLPGTSGGEQYF. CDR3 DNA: TGTGCCAGCAGCTTACCCGGGACTAGCGGGGGGGAGCAGTACTTC. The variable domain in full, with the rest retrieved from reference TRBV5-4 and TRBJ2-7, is ETGVTQSPTHLIKTRGQQVTLRCSSQSGHNTVSWYQQALGQGPQFIFQYYREEENGRGNFPPRFSGLQFPNYSSELNVNALELDDSALYLCASSLPGTSGGEQYFGPGTRLTVT.

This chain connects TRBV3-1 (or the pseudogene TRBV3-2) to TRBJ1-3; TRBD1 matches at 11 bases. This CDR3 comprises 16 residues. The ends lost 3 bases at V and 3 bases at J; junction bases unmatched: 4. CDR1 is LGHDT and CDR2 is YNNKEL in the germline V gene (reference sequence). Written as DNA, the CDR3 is TGTGCCAGCAGCCACACCGGGACAGGGGGTGGAAACACCATATATTTT. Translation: CASSHTGTGGGNTIYF.

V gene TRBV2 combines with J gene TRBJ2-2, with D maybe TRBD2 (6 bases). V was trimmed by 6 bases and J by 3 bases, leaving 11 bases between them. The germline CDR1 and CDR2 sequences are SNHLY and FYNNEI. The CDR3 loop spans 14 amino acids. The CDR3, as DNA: TGTGCCAGCAGGGCGGGGACCTACACCGGGGAGCTGTTTTTT. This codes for CASRAGTYTGELFF.

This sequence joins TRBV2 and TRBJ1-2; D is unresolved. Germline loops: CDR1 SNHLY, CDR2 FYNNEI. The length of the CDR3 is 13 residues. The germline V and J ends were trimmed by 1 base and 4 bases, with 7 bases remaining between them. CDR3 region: CASSEGSVYGYTF. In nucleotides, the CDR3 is TGTGCCAGCAGTGAAGGCAGCGTCTATGGCTACACCTTC.

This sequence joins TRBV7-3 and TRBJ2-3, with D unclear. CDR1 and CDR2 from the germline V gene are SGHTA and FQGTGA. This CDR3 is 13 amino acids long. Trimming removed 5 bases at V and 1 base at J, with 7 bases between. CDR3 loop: CASSPIGTDTQYF. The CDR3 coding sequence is TGTGCCAGCAGCCCTATCGGCACAGATACGCAGTATTTT.

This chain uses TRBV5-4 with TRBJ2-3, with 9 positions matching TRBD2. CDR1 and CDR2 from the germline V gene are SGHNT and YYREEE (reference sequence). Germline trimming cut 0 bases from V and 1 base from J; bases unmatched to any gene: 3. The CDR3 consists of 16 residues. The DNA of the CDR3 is TGTGCCAGCAGCTTGGCCATAGCGGGGGGCACAGATACGCAGTATTTT. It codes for CASSLAIAGGTDTQYF.

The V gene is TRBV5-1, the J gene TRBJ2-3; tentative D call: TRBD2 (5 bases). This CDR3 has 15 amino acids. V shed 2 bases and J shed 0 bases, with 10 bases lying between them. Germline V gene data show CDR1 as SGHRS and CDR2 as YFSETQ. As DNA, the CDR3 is TGCGCCAGCAGCTTAAGCGGCGCTAGCACAGATACGCAGTATTTT. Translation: CASSLSGASTDTQYF.

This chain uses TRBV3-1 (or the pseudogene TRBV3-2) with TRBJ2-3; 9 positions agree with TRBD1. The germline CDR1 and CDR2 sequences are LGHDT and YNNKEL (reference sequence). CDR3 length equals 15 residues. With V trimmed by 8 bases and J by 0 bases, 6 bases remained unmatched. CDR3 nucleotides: TGTGCCAGCGGCCCCGACAGGGGGAGCACAGATACGCAGTATTTT. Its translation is CASGPDRGSTDTQYF.

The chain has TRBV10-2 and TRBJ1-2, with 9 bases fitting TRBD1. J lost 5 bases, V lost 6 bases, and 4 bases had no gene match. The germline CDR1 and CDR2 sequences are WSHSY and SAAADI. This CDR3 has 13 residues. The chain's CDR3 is CASSVGTGYGYTF. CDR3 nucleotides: TGCGCCAGCAGCGTCGGGACAGGGTATGGCTACACCTTC.

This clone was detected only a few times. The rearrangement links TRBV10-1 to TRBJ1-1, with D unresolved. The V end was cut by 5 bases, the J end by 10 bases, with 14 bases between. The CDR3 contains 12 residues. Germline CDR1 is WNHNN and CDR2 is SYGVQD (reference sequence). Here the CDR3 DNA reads TGCGCCAGCAGTCTTACAGCCATCGGAGCTTTCTTT. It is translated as CASSLTAIGAFF.